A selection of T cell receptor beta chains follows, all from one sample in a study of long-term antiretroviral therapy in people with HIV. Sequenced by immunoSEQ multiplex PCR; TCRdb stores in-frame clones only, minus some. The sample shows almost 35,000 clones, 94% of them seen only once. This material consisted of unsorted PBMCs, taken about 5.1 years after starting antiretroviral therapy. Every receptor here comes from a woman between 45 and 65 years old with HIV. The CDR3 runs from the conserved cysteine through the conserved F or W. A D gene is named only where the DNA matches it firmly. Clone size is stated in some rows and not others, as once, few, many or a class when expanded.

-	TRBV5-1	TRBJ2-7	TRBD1	CASSGGQGASGEQYF	TGCGCCAGCAGCGGGGGACAGGGGGCGTCGGGGGAGCAGTACTTC
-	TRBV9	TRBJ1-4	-	CASSSRSVGSEKLFF	TGTGCCAGCAGCTCCCGGTCGGTTGGAAGTGAAAAACTGTTTTTT
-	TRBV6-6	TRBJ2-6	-	CASTDLAMDVLTF	TGTGCCAGCACCGACCTCGCCATGGACGTCCTGACTTTC
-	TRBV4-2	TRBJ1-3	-	CASSQRQREGGMKDTIYF	TGTGCCAGCAGCCAACGTCAAAGGGAGGGAGGTATGAAAGACACCATATATTTT
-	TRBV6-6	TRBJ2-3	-	CASSSWGDTQYF	TGTGCCAGCAGTTCGTGGGGAGATACGCAGTATTTT
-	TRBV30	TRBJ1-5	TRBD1	CAWRAGTGGFQPQHF	TGTGCCTGGAGGGCCGGGACAGGGGGCTTTCAGCCCCAGCATTTT
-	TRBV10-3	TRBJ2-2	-	CAISASGRRDTGELFF	TGTGCCATCAGCGCCTCTGGCCGCCGGGACACCGGGGAGCTGTTTTTT
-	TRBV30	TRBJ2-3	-	CAWSRGTFTDTQYF	TGTGCCTGGAGCAGGGGTACCTTCACAGATACGCAGTATTTT
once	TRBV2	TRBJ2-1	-	CASYTGQYNEQFF	TGTGCCAGCTATACAGGGCAATACAATGAGCAGTTCTTC
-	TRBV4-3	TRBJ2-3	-	CASSQGWPSTDTQYF	TGCGCCAGCAGCCAAGGCTGGCCTAGCACAGATACGCAGTATTTT
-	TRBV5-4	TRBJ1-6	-	CASSKEEGKDSPLHF	TGTGCCAGCAGCAAGGAGGAGGGAAAGGATTCACCCCTCCACTTT
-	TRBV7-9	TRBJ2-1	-	CASSLRLNNEQFF	TGTGCCAGCAGCCTCCGACTGAACAATGAGCAGTTCTTC
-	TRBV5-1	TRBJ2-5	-	CASSLAAVRGETQYF	TGCGCCAGCAGCTTGGCGGCAGTAAGGGGGGAGACCCAGTACTTC
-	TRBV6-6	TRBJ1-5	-	CASSYSYSNQPQHF	TGTGCCAGCAGTTACTCTTATAGCAATCAGCCCCAGCATTTT
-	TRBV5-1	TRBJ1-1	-	CASSLAGIQLNTEAFF	TGCGCCAGCAGCTTGGCCGGGATCCAATTGAACACTGAAGCTTTCTTT
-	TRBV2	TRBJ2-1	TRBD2	CASRVLAGGHNEQFF	TGTGCCAGCAGGGTCCTAGCGGGGGGGCACAATGAGCAGTTCTTC
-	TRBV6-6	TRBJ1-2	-	CASSPGQSDGYTF	TGTGCCAGCAGCCCGGGCCAGTCGGACGGCTACACCTTC
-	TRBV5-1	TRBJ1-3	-	CASSLGAPGNTIYF	TGCGCCAGCAGCTTGGGGGCGCCGGGAAACACCATATATTTT
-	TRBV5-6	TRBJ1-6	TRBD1	CASSPGTGTSSYNSPLHF	TGTGCCAGCAGCCCAGGGACAGGGACGAGCTCCTATAATTCACCCCTCCACTTT
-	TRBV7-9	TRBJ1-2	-	CASSFGGLGYGYTF	TGTGCCAGCAGCTTTGGGGGGCTGGGCTATGGCTACACCTTC